This record concerns one T cell receptor beta chain sequence. Both 60 Vbeta primers and 13 Jbeta primers went into the PCR. The method was immunoSEQ multiplex PCR; TCRdb's version includes in-frame clones alone and lacks a portion of them. Of some 130,000 clones detected, roughly three quarters appear once; the ten largest clones hold roughly 2%. This specimen comes from a study of cytomegalovirus exposure and HLA in healthy donors. The CDR3 consists of 14 residues. CDR1 and CDR2 (germline): GTSNPN, SVGIG (reference sequence). J lost 3 bases, V lost 8 bases, and 12 bases had no gene match. Sequencing used PBMCs. The rearrangement links TRBV30 to TRBJ1-1; 7 bases are a match to TRBD1. This receptor was taken from a young man in good health and CMV-seronegative. Written as DNA, the CDR3 is TGTGCCGGAGGTACAGGGGCTGGGGACACTGAAGCTTTCTTT. Translation gives CAGGTGAGDTEAFF.